The subject of this entry is one T cell receptor (beta chain). Its antigen is unidentified. An end of the junction does not agree with germline; a read error may underlie this. The library came from three nested PCR rounds adapted from ARM-PCR protocols. TCRdb re-analysed the multiplex PCR reads in MiXCR, keeping a single row per CDR3 protein. Here the sample spans about 48,000 distinct CDR3 sequences, 64% being singletons. This sample's RNA came from whole unsorted tissue. The normal lung tissue was taken more than 3 cm from the tumor edge. This entry belongs to a study of tumor and adjacent non-tumor tissue in lung cancer. Study-wide background: Patients comprised about a dozen adenocarcinoma, 2 squamous cell carcinoma and 1 small cell lung cancer. Study-wide findings and caveats: TCR diversity was significantly greater in tumor than normal lung tissue.

The length of the CDR3 is 13 residues. Germline V gene sequence: CDR1 SGHNT, CDR2 YENEEA. The receptor comes from a woman in her seventies with non-small cell lung cancer. Sequenced: distant non-tumor lung tissue. The rearrangement uses TRBV11-3 and TRBJ2-7, with D hard to call. In nucleotides, the CDR3 is TGTGCCAACAGCTCCTGCGGACGGTCCCTGCAGTACTTC. It codes for CANSSCGRSLQYF.